The rows below give T cell receptor beta chains drawn from one sample of a study of response to subunit inactivated influenza vaccine. MiXCR, applied by TCRdb to the RT-PCR reads, yields one record per CDR3 protein. The repertoire holds about 540,000 distinct CDR3 sequences, with roughly 23% as singletons. The same sample was also studied in work on T cells expressing NK-cell markers.

The source material was CD4+ T cells sorted from PBMCs, sampled 12 days after vaccination. The receptors here all came from a man in his fifties who received an inactivated influenza vaccine. Both conserved end residues are part of each CDR3. A D gene is named only where the DNA matches it firmly. Clone size is not always given. Where it is, it says once, few, many or a class for expanded clones.

few,TRBV28,13,TRBJ2-7,NA,TGTGCCAGCAGTACCCCCGGCAGGGACGAGCAGTACTTC,CASSTPGRDEQYF
NA,TRBV29-1,13,TRBJ2-3,NA,TGCAGCGTTGGGACAGACAGCACAGATACGCAGTATTTT,CSVGTDSTDTQYF
NA,TRBV11-3,16,TRBJ2-1,TRBD1,TGTGCCAGCAGCCCCCAAGGACGGACAGGTGTGAATGAGCAGCTCTTC,CASSPQGRTGVNEQLF
NA,TRBV25-1,14,TRBJ2-5,TRBD1,TGTGCCAGCAGTGAACTGACAGGGGGGAAGACCCAGTACTTC,CASSELTGGKTQYF
NA,TRBV7-2,13,TRBJ2-3,NA,TGTGCCAGCACCCTACTGCAGGCGGATACGCAGTATTTT,CASTLLQADTQYF
few,TRBV20-1,15,TRBJ1-6,TRBD1,TGCAGTGCTAGAGAGGGAGGGACAGGGAATTCACCCCTCCACTTT,CSAREGGTGNSPLHF
NA,TRBV2,15,TRBJ2-1,TRBD2,TGTGCCAGCAGTTCAGTAGCGGGGGGGGACAATGAGCAGTTCTTC,CASSSVAGGDNEQFF
NA,TRBV28,14,TRBJ2-1,NA,TGTGCCAGCAGCCTCTCTAGTTCTTTTGGTGAGCAGTTCTTC,CASSLSSSFGEQFF
once,TRBV5-1,15,TRBJ1-6,NA,TGCGCCAGCAGCTTGGTCAGCGCTTTTAATTCACCCCTCCACTTT,CASSLVSAFNSPLHF
NA,TRBV6-2/TRBV6-3,14,TRBJ2-7,NA,TGTGCCAGCAGATTCGGGGGGCGCTCCTACGAGCAGTACTTC,CASRFGGRSYEQYF
few,TRBV19,15,TRBJ1-1,NA,TGTGCCAGTACCCACCCTGCGAGGCAGATGACTGAAGCTTTCTTT,CASTHPARQMTEAFF
NA,TRBV11-1,18,TRBJ2-3,TRBD2,TGTGCCAGCAGCTTCCCACGGAATTGGCGGGAGGGCCCAGATACGCAGTATTTT,CASSFPRNWREGPDTQYF
once,TRBV7-9,14,TRBJ2-5,NA,TGTGCCAGCAGCTCCGCTCCAAGGGAAGAGACCCAGTACTTC,CASSSAPREETQYF
few,TRBV5-1,14,TRBJ2-7,NA,TGCGCCAGCAGCAGCGACTGGTACTCCTACGAGCAGTACTTC,CASSSDWYSYEQYF
few,TRBV5-4,12,TRBJ1-5,NA,TGTGCCAGCAGCTTGATGCCAGGGCCCCAGCATTTT,CASSLMPGPQHF
many,TRBV6-1,16,TRBJ2-1,NA,TGTGCCAGCAGACCCGACGTAATAAGCTCCTACAATGAGCAGTTCTTC,CASRPDVISSYNEQFF
NA,TRBV18,15,TRBJ1-6,NA,TGTGCCAGCTCACCACAAGCAGGGATCGGTTCACCCCTCCACTTT,CASSPQAGIGSPLHF
NA,TRBV12-3/TRBV12-4,11,TRBJ2-4,NA,TGTGCCAGCAGTACCGGGCTCATTCAGTACTTC,CASSTGLIQYF
NA,TRBV12-3/TRBV12-4,15,TRBJ1-4,NA,TGTGCCAGCTCCGGGACAACGGGGAAAAATGAAAAACTGTTTTTT,CASSGTTGKNEKLFF
NA,TRBV20-1,15,TRBJ2-1,TRBD1,TGCAGTGCTAGGGACAGGGAGAGCTCCTACAATGAGCAGTTCTTC,CSARDRESSYNEQFF
few,TRBV15,14,TRBJ2-1,NA,TGTGCCACCAGTCTCCGGGAGAAGGGTAATGAGCAGTTCTTC,CATSLREKGNEQFF
few,TRBV20-1,13,TRBJ2-3,NA,TGCAGTGCTACACCGACCAGCACAGATACGCAGTATTTT,CSATPTSTDTQYF
NA,TRBV29-1,13,TRBJ2-3,NA,TGCAGCGTTGCGCAGGGAGAGACAGATACGCAGTATTTT,CSVAQGETDTQYF
NA,TRBV29-1,15,TRBJ2-4,TRBD2,TGCAGCGTTGGGACACTAGCGGGGGGTATAAACATTCAGTACTTC,CSVGTLAGGINIQYF
NA,TRBV29-1,14,TRBJ2-5,TRBD2,TGCAGCGTTGAAGGACTAGCGGGAGTAGAGACCCAGTACTTC,CSVEGLAGVETQYF
NA,TRBV15,15,TRBJ1-2,NA,TGTGCCACCAGCAGAGGCCGAGACACTAACTATGGCTACACCTTC,CATSRGRDTNYGYTF
many,TRBV28,13,TRBJ2-5,NA,TGTGCCAGCGGGTTCAGTGTCCCGGAGACCCAGTACTTC,CASGFSVPETQYF
once,TRBV4-1,15,TRBJ2-1,NA,TGCGCCAGCAGCCAAGCCGTGGCGGTTAGCAATGAGCAGTTCTTC,CASSQAVAVSNEQFF
many,TRBV5-1,14,TRBJ2-3,NA,TGCGCCAGCAGAGAGTATACTAGCACAGATACGCAGTATTTT,CASREYTSTDTQYF
few,TRBV6-1,13,TRBJ1-1,NA,TGTGCCAGCAGCCCCTTTGGACATACTGAAGCTTTCTTT,CASSPFGHTEAFF
few,TRBV29-1,13,TRBJ1-3,NA,TGCAGCGCCTCTCGGAACTCTGGAAACACCATATATTTT,CSASRNSGNTIYF